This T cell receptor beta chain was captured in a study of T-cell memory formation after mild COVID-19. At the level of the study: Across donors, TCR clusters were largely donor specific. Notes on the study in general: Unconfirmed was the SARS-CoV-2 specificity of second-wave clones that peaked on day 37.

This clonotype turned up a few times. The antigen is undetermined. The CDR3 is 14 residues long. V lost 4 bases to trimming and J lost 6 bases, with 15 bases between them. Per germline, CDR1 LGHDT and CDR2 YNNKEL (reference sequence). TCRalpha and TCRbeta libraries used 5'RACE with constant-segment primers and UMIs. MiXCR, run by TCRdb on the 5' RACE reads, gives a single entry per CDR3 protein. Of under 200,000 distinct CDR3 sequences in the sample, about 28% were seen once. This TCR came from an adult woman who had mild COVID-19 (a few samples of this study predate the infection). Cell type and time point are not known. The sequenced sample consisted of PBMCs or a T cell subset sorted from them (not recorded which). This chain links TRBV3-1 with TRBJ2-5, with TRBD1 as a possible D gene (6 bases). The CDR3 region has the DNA TGTGCCAGCAGCCGAAGAACAGGGTGGAAGACCCAGTACTTC. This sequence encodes CASSRRTGWKTQYF.